This T cell receptor (beta chain) was captured by sequencing in a study of T-cell memory formation after mild COVID-19 listed by TCRdb under 2021. Concerning the study at large: Most TCR sequence clusters were specific to one of the two donors. In two donors, T-cell clones that expanded and contracted after mild COVID-19 were tracked by sequencing TCRalpha and TCRbeta repertoires over time. Two young, previously healthy adult volunteers, one female and one male, were included in the cohort. Results the study describes overall, beyond this receptor: Whether the second-wave clones peaking on day 37 were SARS-CoV-2 specific was not confirmed. Contracting CD4+ clones were found mainly in CM and EM memory subsets, while CD8+ clones were enriched in EMRA. Some responding clones were detected in pre-infection memory, suggesting pre-existing cross-reactive memory T cells joined the SARS-CoV-2 response. Clones contracting from day 15 to 85 had balanced CD4/CD8 phenotypes, while a second wave expanding from day 15 to 37 was biased towards CD4+. Only two mild cases were covered in the study, and larger cohorts including severe cases with pre-infection samples were considered necessary.

As regards this clonotype: Its antigen is not yet known. No clone much larger than this one lies a single base away; base qualities are absent.

From the cysteine up to the phenylalanine, the CDR3 has a length of 12 residues. The read is trimmed to its CDR3 DNA, 36 bases read in frame from base 1. V drops 4 bases and J drops 8 bases, leaving 11 bases in between. CDR1 is given as LGHNA and CDR2 as YNFKEQ, both from the germline V gene. Ficoll-Paque density gradient centrifugation was the method used to isolate PBMCs. The run used an Illumina NovaSeq 6000. Using 5'RACE with constant-segment primers, TCRalpha and TCRbeta cDNA libraries were constructed, with sample barcodes and unique molecular identifiers added in the process. Trizol reagent was used to extract RNA from every sample. The libraries were amplified in two PCR steps, and the second step added a second sample barcode and Illumina TruSeq adapters. Sequencing of libraries was performed on an Illumina NovaSeq with 2 x 150 bp paired-end reads. Turning to the authors' computational methods: Reads were demultiplexed and collapsed into UMI-guided consensus sequences with migec v1.2.7. With mixcr v2.1.11, UMI consensuses were aligned to TRA and TRB V and J templates and assembled into clonotypes. Clonotypes were classified as expanded or contracted when called significant by both edgeR and NoisET, with noise models trained on biological replicates. For edgeR calls, a false discovery rate-adjusted p below 0.01 and a log2 fold-change threshold of 1 were applied. As an exploratory analysis of dynamics, max-normalized trajectories of the 1000 most abundant clonotypes were examined with PCA combined with hierarchical clustering. Separately sequenced CD4+ and CD8+ repertoires were used to assign a CD4 or CD8 phenotype to each responding clone. In TCRdb, the public reads were trimmed at Q25 with fastp and aligned with MiXCR, with productive beta chains retained. Every entry covers one CDR3 protein and lists the most common genes and DNA from its rows. TCRdb assigned the V and J calls; the authors' analysis was not used. The sample table shows around 310,000 distinct CDR3 sequences, and roughly an eighth are seen once. The ten largest make up around 20% of the sample.

What was sequenced was PBMCs or a T cell subset sorted from them (not recorded which). The origin of this receptor is a man between 18 and 29 years old who had mild COVID-19 (a few samples of this study predate the infection). The sample titles of this study are shuffled in the database, so cell type and time point are left out; the donor was told from shared clones. The chain is made from TRBV4-2 and TRBJ1-2; the D gene cannot be named for sure. The nucleotide sequence reads as follows: TGTGCCAGCAGCCGGTTTCCCGGCGGCTACACCTTC. This yields the protein CASSRFPGGYTF.